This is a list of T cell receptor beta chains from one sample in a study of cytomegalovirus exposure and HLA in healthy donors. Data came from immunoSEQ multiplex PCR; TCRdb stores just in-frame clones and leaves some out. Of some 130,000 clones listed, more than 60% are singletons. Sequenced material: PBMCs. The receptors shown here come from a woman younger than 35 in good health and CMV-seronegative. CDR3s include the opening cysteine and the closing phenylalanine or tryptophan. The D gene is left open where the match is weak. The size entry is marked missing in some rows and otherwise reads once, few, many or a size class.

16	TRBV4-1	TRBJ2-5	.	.	TGCGCCAGCAGCCAAGATACCGGTAGGGGGGGAGAGACCCAGTACTTC	CASSQDTGRGGETQYF
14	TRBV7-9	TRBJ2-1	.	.	TGTGCCAGCAGCGCCGCCTGGAGACGAGGTGAGCAGTTCTTC	CASSAAWRRGEQFF
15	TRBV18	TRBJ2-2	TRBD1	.	TGTGCCAGCTCCCCCGGGACAGGCTCTGTAGGGGAGCTGTTTTTT	CASSPGTGSVGELFF
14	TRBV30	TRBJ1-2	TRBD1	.	TGTGCCTGGAGTGGGGACAGTCGGCGGAATGGCTACACCTTC	CAWSGDSRRNGYTF
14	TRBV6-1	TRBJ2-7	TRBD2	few	TGTGCCAGCGGAACTAGCGGGAGTAACTACGAGCAGTACTTC	CASGTSGSNYEQYF
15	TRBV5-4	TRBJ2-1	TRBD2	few	TGTGCCAGCAGCTTGGGTGGGACTAGCGGGATGGAGCAGTTCTTC	CASSLGGTSGMEQFF
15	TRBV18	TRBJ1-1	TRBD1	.	TGTGCCAGCTCACCTCCGACAGGGGAGAACACTGAAGCTTTCTTT	CASSPPTGENTEAFF
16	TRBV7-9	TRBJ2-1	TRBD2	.	TGTGCCAGCAGCGGACCCGGGACTAGCGGGATCAATGAGCAGTTCTTC	CASSGPGTSGINEQFF
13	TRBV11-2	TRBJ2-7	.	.	TGTGCCAGCAGCTTAGCTGAGGGCTACGAGCAGTACTTC	CASSLAEGYEQYF
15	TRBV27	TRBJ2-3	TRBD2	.	TGTGCCAGCAGTCCTCGGGGGGGCAGCACAGATACGCAGTATTTT	CASSPRGGSTDTQYF
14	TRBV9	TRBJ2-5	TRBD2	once	TGTGCCAGCTCCTTGACTAGCGGGATCGAGACCCAGTACTTC	CASSLTSGIETQYF
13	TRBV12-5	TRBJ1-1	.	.	TGTGCTAGTGGTTTAGCGGGGAGGACTGAAGCTTTCTTT	CASGLAGRTEAFF
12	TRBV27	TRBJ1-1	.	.	TGTGCCAGCCGCGGGGAGTGGACTGAAGCTTTCTTT	CASRGEWTEAFF
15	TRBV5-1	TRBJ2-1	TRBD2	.	TGCGCCAGCAGCTTTCCGGATAGCGGGAGCAGTGAGCAGTTCTTC	CASSFPDSGSSEQFF
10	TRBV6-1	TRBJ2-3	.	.	TGTGCCAGCGTATATGATACGCAGTATTTT	CASVYDTQYF
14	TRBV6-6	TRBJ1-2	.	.	TGTGCCAGCAGTTACTCCTTGTTCGGCTATGGCTACACCTTC	CASSYSLFGYGYTF
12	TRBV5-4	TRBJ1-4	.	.	TGTGCCAGCAGCGATGTAAGCGAAAAACTGTTTTTT	CASSDVSEKLFF
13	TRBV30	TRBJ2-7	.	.	TGTGCCAGTGTAGCCCCGGCAGCCTACGAGCAGTACTTC	CASVAPAAYEQYF
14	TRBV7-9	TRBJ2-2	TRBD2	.	TGTGCCAGCTGGGACGGGAGGGCCGTCGGGGAGCTGTTTTTT	CASWDGRAVGELFF
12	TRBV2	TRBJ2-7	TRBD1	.	TGTGCCAGCAGCCGGGACAGCTACGAGCAGTACTTC	CASSRDSYEQYF
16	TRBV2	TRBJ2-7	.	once	TGTGCCAGCCATCCTGCCTTGAGCGGGCGTTCCTACGAGCAGTACTTC	CASHPALSGRSYEQYF
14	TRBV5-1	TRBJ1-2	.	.	TGCGCCAGCAGCGGAGTAACAGGAGACTATGGCTACACCTTC	CASSGVTGDYGYTF
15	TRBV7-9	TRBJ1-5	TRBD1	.	TGTGCCAGCAGCTTCCAGGGACAGGGGATTCAGCCCCAGCATTTT	CASSFQGQGIQPQHF
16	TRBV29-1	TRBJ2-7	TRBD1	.	TGCAGCGTTGAAGGGGGGCAGGGGGTGGAATCCTACGAGCAGTACTTC	CSVEGGQGVESYEQYF
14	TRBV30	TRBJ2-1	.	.	TGTGCCTGGAGTCGAAGTGGGAGGGGGAATGAGCAGTTCTTC	CAWSRSGRGNEQFF
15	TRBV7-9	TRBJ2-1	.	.	TGTGCCAGCAGCGGCAATACTAGCCCTTACAATGAGCAGTTCTTC	CASSGNTSPYNEQFF
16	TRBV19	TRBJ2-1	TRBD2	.	TGTGCCAGTAGTACTTTAAGCGGGAGTAACTACAATGAGCAGTTCTTC	CASSTLSGSNYNEQFF
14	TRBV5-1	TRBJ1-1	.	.	TGCGCCTCCTTCGCGGGGACGTCGGGCACTGAAGCTTTCTTT	CASFAGTSGTEAFF
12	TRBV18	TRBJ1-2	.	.	TGTGCCAGCTCACCACGAGACAGCGGCTACACCTTC	CASSPRDSGYTF
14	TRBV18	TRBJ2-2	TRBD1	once	TGTGCCAGCTCAGTCCAGGGGGCGTCCGGGGAGCTGTTTTTT	CASSVQGASGELFF
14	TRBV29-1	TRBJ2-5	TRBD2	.	TGCAGCGTTGAAGGACTAGCGGCCGGGGAGACCCAGTACTTC	CSVEGLAAGETQYF
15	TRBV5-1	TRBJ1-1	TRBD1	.	TGCGCCAGCAGCTCGCCGGGACAGGCGAACACTGAAGCTTTCTTT	CASSSPGQANTEAFF
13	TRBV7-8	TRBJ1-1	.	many	TGTGCCAGCAGCTTATCTATGAACACTGAAGCTTTCTTT	CASSLSMNTEAFF
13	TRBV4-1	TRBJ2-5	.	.	TGCGCCAGCAGCCAAACTAGAGAAGGGACCCAGTACTTC	CASSQTREGTQYF
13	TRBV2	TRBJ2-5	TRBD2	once	TGTGCCAGCAAACCGGGAGGGCGCGAGACCCAGTACTTC	CASKPGGRETQYF
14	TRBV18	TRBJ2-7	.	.	TGTGCCAGCTCACCACCGGAGGTTTTGGGCGAGCAGTACTTC	CASSPPEVLGEQYF
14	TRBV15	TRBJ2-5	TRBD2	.	TGTGCCACCAGCAGCTCGACTAGCGGAGAGACCCAGTACTTC	CATSSSTSGETQYF
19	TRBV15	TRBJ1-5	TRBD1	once	TGTGCCACCAGCCCCAAGGTTCCCCGGGACAGTTATAGCAATCAGCCCCAGCATTTT	CATSPKVPRDSYSNQPQHF
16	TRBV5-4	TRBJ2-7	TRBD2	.	TGTGCCAGCAGCACCCAGGGTAGCGGGAGGAACTACGAGCAGTACTTC	CASSTQGSGRNYEQYF
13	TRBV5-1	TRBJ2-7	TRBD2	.	TGCGCCAGTACGACTAGCGGGAGCAACGAGCAGTACTTC	CASTTSGSNEQYF
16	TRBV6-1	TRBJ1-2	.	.	TGTGCCAGCAGTGAAAGCCCCGCCAGGGTCCCTCAGTTCTACACCTTC	CASSESPARVPQFYTF
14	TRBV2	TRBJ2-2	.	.	TGTGCCACCCAGGCCGCCGCGGGCACCGGGGAGCTGTTTTTT	CATQAAAGTGELFF
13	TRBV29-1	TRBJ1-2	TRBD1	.	TGCAGCGTTCCGGACAGGACTAACTATGGCTACACCTTC	CSVPDRTNYGYTF
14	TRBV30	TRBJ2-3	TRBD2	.	TGTGCCTGGTTAGGACTAGATAGCACAGATACGCAGTATTTT	CAWLGLDSTDTQYF
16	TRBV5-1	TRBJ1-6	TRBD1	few	TGCGCCAGCAGCTTGGGAACCGGGACAGGGGATTCACCCCTCCACTTT	CASSLGTGTGDSPLHF
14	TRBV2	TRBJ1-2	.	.	TGTGCCAATCGGAGGGGACGAAGCGTCGATGGCTACACCTTC	CANRRGRSVDGYTF
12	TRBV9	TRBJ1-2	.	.	TGTGCCAGCAGCGTAGGCAGCTATGGCTACACCTTC	CASSVGSYGYTF
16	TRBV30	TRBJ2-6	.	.	TGTGCCTGGAGTCGCCTAACAGGGCACGGGGCCAACGTCCTGACTTTC	CAWSRLTGHGANVLTF
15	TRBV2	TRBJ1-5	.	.	TGTGCCAGCAGTGAATACAGTAGTCGCAATCAGCCCCAGCATTTT	CASSEYSSRNQPQHF
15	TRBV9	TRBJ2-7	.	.	TGTGCCAGCAGCCCAGCAGCGGGCCCTTCCTACGAGCAGTACTTC	CASSPAAGPSYEQYF
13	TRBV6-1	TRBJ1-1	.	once	TGTGCCAGCAGTGAACAGGTTAACACTGAAGCTTTCTTT	CASSEQVNTEAFF
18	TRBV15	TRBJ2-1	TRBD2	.	TGTGCCACCAGCAGAGAACCGACTAGCGGGAGCTCCTACAATGAGCAGTTCTTC	CATSREPTSGSSYNEQFF
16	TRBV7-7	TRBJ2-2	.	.	TGTGCCAGCAGCCCAGCGGGCGGGCTGAACACCGGGGAGCTGTTTTTT	CASSPAGGLNTGELFF
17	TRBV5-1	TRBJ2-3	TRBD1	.	TGCGCCAGCAGCTTGGCTCGGACAGGTACTTTCACAGATACGCAGTATTTT	CASSLARTGTFTDTQYF
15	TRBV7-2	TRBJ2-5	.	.	TGTGCCAGCAGCTTGTCCGAGTCGTCCCCGGGGACCCAGTACTTC	CASSLSESSPGTQYF